Sequencing of this T cell receptor (beta chain) was carried out in a study of shared clonotypes between healthy human individuals. Sequenced by immunoSEQ multiplex PCR; TCRdb stores in-frame clones only, minus some. Of approximately 2.1 million clones in the sample, more than 85% were seen once. The receptor comes from a man between 18 and 35 years old in good health. Some clones in this sample may be carry-over from other donors' samples. The sequenced sample was naive CD4+ T cells from PBMCs. Subset defined: CD45RA+ positively selected.

CDR3 loop: CAISGGGQGYEQYF. The CDR3 DNA reads TGTGCCATCAGTGGGGGGGGACAGGGCTACGAGCAGTACTTC. V and J are TRBV10-3 and TRBJ2-7; 9 bases agree with TRBD1. V lost 4 bases to trimming and J lost 3 bases; unmatched junction nucleotides: 4. CDR3 size: 14 residues. Germline CDR1 and CDR2: ENHRY and SYGVKD.